Given below is one TCR beta chain in context. The sample is drawn from a study of blood T cell repertoires in COVID-19. Background on the study: From T cells, B-cell-depleted T cells, or PBMCs came the material, which was cDNA or gDNA.

In the original analysis: Amplification from reference gene primers served as the basis for estimated nucleated cell counts. The method was immunoSEQ multiplex PCR; TCRdb's version includes in-frame clones alone and lacks a portion of them. The V and J calls and the clone size are those of that table, but D and trimming were determined from the DNA. This sample yields nearly 110,000 clones, of which approximately 90% are seen a single time; 6.8% belongs to the top ten. Per the germline V gene, CDR1 is MNHEY and CDR2 is SMNVEV (reference sequence). CDR3 size: 14 residues. Losses at the gene ends were 6 bases for V and 5 bases for J; bases not matched to a gene: 9.

Material: peripheral blood. The TCR was taken from a man in his fifties or sixties with active or convalescent COVID-19. The chain carries TRBV27 and TRBJ1-1; 7 nucleotides line up with TRBD1. The CDR3 DNA reads TGTGCCAGCAGGGGGACAGATTGGGGAACTGAAGCTTTCTTT. This translates into CASRGTDWGTEAFF.